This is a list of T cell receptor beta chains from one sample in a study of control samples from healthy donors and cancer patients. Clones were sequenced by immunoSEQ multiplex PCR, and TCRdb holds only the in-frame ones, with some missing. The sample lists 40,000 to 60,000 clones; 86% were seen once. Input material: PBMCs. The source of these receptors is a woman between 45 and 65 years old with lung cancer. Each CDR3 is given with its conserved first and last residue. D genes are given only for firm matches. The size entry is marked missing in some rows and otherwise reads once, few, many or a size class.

CDR3nt: TGTGCCAGCAGTGTCGTCAGGGACGAGCAGTACTTC
CDR3aa: CASSVVRDEQYF
v_gene: TRBV2
j_gene: TRBJ2-7
abundance: -
d_gene: -

CDR3nt: TGTGCCAGCAGCCAAGAAAGTCGACAGGGAAACACCGGGGAGCTGTTTTTT
CDR3aa: CASSQESRQGNTGELFF
v_gene: TRBV14
j_gene: TRBJ2-2
abundance: -
d_gene: TRBD1

CDR3nt: TGTGCCAGCACCCTAGGGGAGAACACTGAAGCTTTCTTT
CDR3aa: CASTLGENTEAFF
v_gene: TRBV12-3/TRBV12-4
j_gene: TRBJ1-1
abundance: -
d_gene: -

CDR3nt: TGTGCCACCAGCAGAGATTTAGCGGGGGGCTACGAGCAGTACTTC
CDR3aa: CATSRDLAGGYEQYF
v_gene: TRBV15
j_gene: TRBJ2-7
abundance: -
d_gene: TRBD2

CDR3nt: TGTGCCAGCAGTTACGGGGGGCTACAAGTTTTTGAAGCTTTCTTT
CDR3aa: CASSYGGLQVFEAFF
v_gene: TRBV6-5
j_gene: TRBJ1-1
abundance: once
d_gene: -

CDR3nt: TGCGCCAGCAGCTTGGGCGTGGGGAGGTCTGAAGCTTTCTTT
CDR3aa: CASSLGVGRSEAFF
v_gene: TRBV5-1
j_gene: TRBJ1-1
abundance: -
d_gene: -

CDR3nt: TGTGCCAGCAGGGCCCGACAGGGGGCAAACTATGGCTACACCTTC
CDR3aa: CASRARQGANYGYTF
v_gene: TRBV25-1
j_gene: TRBJ1-2
abundance: -
d_gene: TRBD1

CDR3nt: TGCGCCAGCAGCCAAGAGGCAGGGGGTTATTATGGCTACACCTTC
CDR3aa: CASSQEAGGYYGYTF
v_gene: TRBV4-1
j_gene: TRBJ1-2
abundance: once
d_gene: TRBD1

CDR3nt: TGTGCCAGCAGCTTATGGGCGGGGACTGAAGCTTTCTTT
CDR3aa: CASSLWAGTEAFF
v_gene: TRBV7-2
j_gene: TRBJ1-1
abundance: -
d_gene: -

CDR3nt: TGTGCCAGCAGCTTGGGCTTAGAAGAGACCCAGTACTTC
CDR3aa: CASSLGLEETQYF
v_gene: TRBV5-6
j_gene: TRBJ2-5
abundance: -
d_gene: -

CDR3nt: TGCGCCAGCGGGACAGGGGCGATCACAGATACGCAGTATTTT
CDR3aa: CASGTGAITDTQYF
v_gene: TRBV5-1
j_gene: TRBJ2-3
abundance: -
d_gene: TRBD1

CDR3nt: TGCGCCAGCAGCTGGAGGGCAGGGGAGGAAGCTTTCTTT
CDR3aa: CASSWRAGEEAFF
v_gene: TRBV5-1
j_gene: TRBJ1-1
abundance: -
d_gene: -

CDR3nt: TGTGCCAGCAGTGACGTACAGGGGCGCTATGGCTACACCTTC
CDR3aa: CASSDVQGRYGYTF
v_gene: TRBV6-1
j_gene: TRBJ1-2
abundance: once
d_gene: TRBD1

CDR3nt: TGCAGTGCTACTGACGACAGTAACTATGGCTACACCTTC
CDR3aa: CSATDDSNYGYTF
v_gene: TRBV20-1
j_gene: TRBJ1-2
abundance: -
d_gene: -

CDR3nt: TGTGCCAGCAGCCAATCTAATTCACCCCTCCACTTT
CDR3aa: CASSQSNSPLHF
v_gene: TRBV3-1/TRBV3-2
j_gene: TRBJ1-6
abundance: -
d_gene: -

CDR3nt: TGTGCCAGCAGTTACTACCCCGGGGTCTATGGCTACACCTTC
CDR3aa: CASSYYPGVYGYTF
v_gene: TRBV6-2/TRBV6-3
j_gene: TRBJ1-2
abundance: -
d_gene: -

CDR3nt: TGCGCCAGCAGCCAAGAAGCGGCGGAGAATTCACCCCTCCACTTT
CDR3aa: CASSQEAAENSPLHF
v_gene: TRBV4-3
j_gene: TRBJ1-6
abundance: -
d_gene: -

CDR3nt: TGTGCCAGCAGCTTAGAGGCGGATAGCAATCAGCCCCAGCATTTT
CDR3aa: CASSLEADSNQPQHF
v_gene: TRBV7-8
j_gene: TRBJ1-5
abundance: once
d_gene: -

CDR3nt: TGCGCCAGCAGCTCCGGCACAGGGGTGTCTATGAACACTGAAGCTTTCTTT
CDR3aa: CASSSGTGVSMNTEAFF
v_gene: TRBV5-1
j_gene: TRBJ1-1
abundance: -
d_gene: TRBD1

CDR3nt: TGTGCTAGTGCCCCTACCGGGAACACTGAAGCTTTCTTT
CDR3aa: CASAPTGNTEAFF
v_gene: TRBV12-5
j_gene: TRBJ1-1
abundance: -
d_gene: -

CDR3nt: TGTGCCAGCAGCTTAGTCGCAGGGGGTGGCTACACCTTC
CDR3aa: CASSLVAGGGYTF
v_gene: TRBV11-2
j_gene: TRBJ1-2
abundance: -
d_gene: TRBD1

CDR3nt: TGTGCCAGCAGCTCCCGGGACAGGGACGAGCAGTACTTC
CDR3aa: CASSSRDRDEQYF
v_gene: TRBV7-2
j_gene: TRBJ2-7
abundance: -
d_gene: TRBD1